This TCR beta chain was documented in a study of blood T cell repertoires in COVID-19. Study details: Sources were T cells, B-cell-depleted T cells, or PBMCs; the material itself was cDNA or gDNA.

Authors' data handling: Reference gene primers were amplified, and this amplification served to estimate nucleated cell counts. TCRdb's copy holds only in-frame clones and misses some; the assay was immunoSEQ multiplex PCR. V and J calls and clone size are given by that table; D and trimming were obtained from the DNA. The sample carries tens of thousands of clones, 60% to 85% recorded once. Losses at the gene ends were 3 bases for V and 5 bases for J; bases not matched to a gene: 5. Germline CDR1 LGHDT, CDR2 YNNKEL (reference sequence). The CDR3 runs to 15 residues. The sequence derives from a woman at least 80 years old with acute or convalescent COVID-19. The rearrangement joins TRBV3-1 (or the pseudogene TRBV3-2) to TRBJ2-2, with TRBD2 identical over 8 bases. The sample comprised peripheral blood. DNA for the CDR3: TGTGCCAGCAGCCAGAGCGGGAGACGGACCGGGGAGCTGTTTTTT. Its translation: CASSQSGRRTGELFF.